A single T cell receptor beta chain is shown here with its context. This receptor's antigen is unknown. Nothing much larger sits one base from this clone, and base qualities are not available. The source of the sample is a study of cytotoxic CD8 clonotypes in ibrutinib-treated CLL (dated by TCRdb to the early 2020s). About the study as a whole: The cohort was composed of about 10 relapsed/refractory and roughly 16 treatment-naive patients; IGHV unmutated status was identified in about 17 patients. All remission and progressive disease samples were collected while patients were still receiving ibrutinib. Cryopreserved peripheral blood mononuclear cells were collected at three points: before therapy, at response, and at either sustained remission or disease progression. On average, each sample had approximately 250,000 productive templates and tens of thousands of productive rearrangements. Responses were partial in around 25 patients and complete in 2; after median 68 months follow-up, about 14 stayed in remission and 12 progressed. Response samples were obtained after a median of 12 months of treatment, with a range of roughly 6 to 40 months. Longitudinal samples were available for about 30% of the roughly 86 trial participants. Results the study describes overall, beyond this receptor: Baseline clonality exceeded that of age-matched healthy donors and correlated strongly with circulating CD8+ T-cell counts. Lymph node repertoires were not examined, and the timing of sampling was not matched between patients in sustained remission and those whose disease progressed. An increase in clonality was observed at ibrutinib response, with clonality remaining stable during sustained remission and falling back toward baseline at progression. Public clonotypes were rare and either shrank or stayed stable during treatment, and the rise in clonality at ibrutinib response reflected expansion of private clonotypes.

The CDR3 numbers 14 residues from cysteine through phenylalanine. The only DNA kept is the CDR3, 42 bases in frame from the first base. V has 6 bases trimmed and J has 5 bases trimmed; junction bases matching no gene number 5. For CDR1 and CDR2, the germline V gene lists KGHSH and LQKENI. The sample's time point, from its label and the paper: more than 10 months on ibrutinib. For TCR beta library preparation, roughly 2.1 micrograms of genomic DNA were isolated from cryopreserved PBMCs. Longitudinal blood samples from CLL patients receiving ibrutinib monotherapy were subjected to high-throughput TCR beta sequencing. The patients took part in an open-label, single-center phase 2 trial of ibrutinib monotherapy. A MiSeq instrument was used for deep resolution sequencing, which targeted depths ranging from 1 in 1 million up to 1 in 200,000 T cells, with coverage averaging 10x for each clonotype. TCR beta libraries were generated with the immunoSEQ hsTCRB Kit. Per the authors' processing: The data were analyzed with ImmunoSEQ Analyzer and ImmunoSEQ Data Assistant, and V, D and J gene assignments followed IMGT definitions. Clonality, which ranges from 0 to 1, was calculated as one minus the normalized Shannon entropy of productive rearrangement frequencies. Only overrepresented clonotypes making up at least 0.05% of each patient's repertoire were included in the public clonotype analysis. Some 13 repertoires from age-matched healthy donors, obtained from immuneACCESS, served as clonality controls. TCRdb holds this immuneACCESS table with in-frame rearrangements only. Some clones are missing; in checked studies, unresolved V genes explain under half, and the rest has no known cause. V, J and clone size reflect that table, while D and trimming were determined from the DNA. The sample includes approximately 190,000 clones, with roughly 79% observed a single time. The ten largest clones represent about an eighth of the sample.

The chain is encoded by TRBV18 joined to TRBJ2-1, with 9 junctional bases fitting TRBD1. This TCR came from a human donor with chronic lymphocytic leukemia. Source: PBMCs, taken after 12 months of ibrutinib treatment. The CDR3 has the sequence CASSKDRGHNEQFF. The nucleotides read TGTGCCAGCTCGAAGGACAGGGGCCACAATGAGCAGTTCTTC. The variable domain in full, with residues beyond the CDR3 obtained from the reference TRBV18 and TRBJ2-1 genes, is NAGVMQNPRHLVRRRGQEARLRCSPMKGHSHVYWYRQLPEEGLKFMVYLQKENIIDESGMPKERFSAEFPKEGPSILRIQQVVRGDSAAYFCASSKDRGHNEQFFGPGTRLTVL.